This T cell receptor beta chain stems from a study of blood T cell repertoires in COVID-19. About the study: The United States, Italy and Spain provided the acute and convalescent COVID-19 samples. PBMCs, B-cell-depleted T cells, or T cells provided the cDNA or gDNA that made up the material.

Patients in Seattle were enrolled during active infection, then followed longitudinally. A few counts support this clone. This CDR3 spans 15 amino acids. Trimming left V 0 bases short and J 1 base short, with 6 bases between. Looked up from germline, CDR1 is LGHDT and CDR2 is YNNKEL (reference sequence). Original processing methods: Using reference gene primer amplification, nucleated cell counts were estimated. Using immunoSEQ multiplex PCR, the repertoire was profiled, and TCRdb retains in-frame clones only, with some absent. V, J and clone size are taken as reported in that table, and D and trimming were inferred from the DNA itself. The repertoire holds 290,000 or so clones, with approximately 90% as singletons.

Sequenced sample: peripheral blood. The receptor comes from a woman in her thirties with COVID-19, enrolled during active disease. This chain joins TRBV3-1 (or the pseudogene TRBV3-2) and TRBJ2-2; D unclear. The CDR3 nucleotides are TGTGCCAGCAGCCAAGATTGGCAGAACACCGGGGAGCTGTTTTTT. It specifies CASSQDWQNTGELFF.